Listed below are T cell receptor beta chains from one sample, sequenced in a study of T cell repertoires in cytomegalovirus infection. Antigen specificity for these receptors is unknown. TCRdb re-called the reads with MiXCR, one entry per CDR3 protein. The sample consists of approximately 56,000 distinct CDR3 sequences, about 19% of them appearing once. The input for sequencing was CD8+ T cells from cultured PBMCs, taken from culture after CMV antigen stimulation. The origin of the receptors is a human donor in good health (CMV status not recorded). Some clones in this sample may be carry-over from other donors' samples. The CDR3 runs from the conserved cysteine through the conserved F or W. A D gene is named only where the DNA matches it firmly. The size of a clone is reported for some rows only, either as once, few or many, or as a class for expanded clones.

TRBV7-2	TRBD2	few	TRBJ2-3	TGTGCCAGCAGCTTAGCGCGGACTAGATTCTCAGATACGCAGTATTTT	CASSLARTRFSDTQYF
TRBV14	.	.	TRBJ1-2	TGTGCCAGCAGCCAAGCACTGACGGGAGCTTATGGCTACACCTTC	CASSQALTGAYGYTF
TRBV7-6	TRBD1	few	TRBJ2-7	TGTGCCAGCAGCTTCTCCGGGACAGCCTACGAGCAGTACTTC	CASSFSGTAYEQYF
TRBV7-9	.	many	TRBJ2-7	TGTGCCAGCAGCTACCTGGATCAGGTCGCCTCCTACGAGCAGTACTTC	CASSYLDQVASYEQYF
TRBV12-3/TRBV12-4	TRBD1	.	TRBJ2-1	TGTGCCAGCAGTTCCACCCGGGACAGATTTTACAATGAGCAGTTCTTC	CASSSTRDRFYNEQFF
TRBV5-6	.	.	TRBJ1-6	TGTGCCAGCAGCTTGGGGCCCCTCTCACCCCTCCACTTT	CASSLGPLSPLHF
TRBV7-2	.	few	TRBJ2-3	TGTGCCAGCAGCTCTAGGGTTGGCAGGGACCCAGATACGCAGTATTTT	CASSSRVGRDPDTQYF
TRBV7-8	TRBD1	few	TRBJ1-5	TGTGCCAGCAGCCCCAGGGGGCATGGTGGCAATCAGCCCCAGCATTTT	CASSPRGHGGNQPQHF
TRBV11-2	.	.	TRBJ2-1	TGTGCCAGCAGCTTCCGGGACACCGGAATCTACAATGAGCAGTTCTTC	CASSFRDTGIYNEQFF
TRBV7-8	TRBD2	medium-sized	TRBJ2-1	TGTGCCAGCAGCCCCAGCGGGGGGGCCTACAATGAGCAGTTCTTC	CASSPSGGAYNEQFF
TRBV4-3	TRBD1	many	TRBJ2-2	TGCGCCAGCAGCCAAACCCCGGGACAGGGAACCGGGGAGCTGTTTTTT	CASSQTPGQGTGELFF
TRBV6-1	.	many	TRBJ1-1	TGTGCCAGCAGTGTAACAGGGTCTGAAGCTTTCTTT	CASSVTGSEAFF
TRBV5-8	TRBD1	few	TRBJ2-1	TGTGCCAGCAGCCCGGGACAGGGGCACTACAATGAGCAGTTCTTC	CASSPGQGHYNEQFF
TRBV7-2	.	few	TRBJ2-7	TGTGCCAGCAGCTTAGGATTAGGTATCTACGAGCAGTACTTC	CASSLGLGIYEQYF
TRBV5-3	.	few	TRBJ1-2	TGTGCCAGCAGCGAGGAGGTATATGGCTACACCTTC	CASSEEVYGYTF
TRBV11-2	.	few	TRBJ1-5	TGTGCCAGCAGCCTCATTGGCGGACAGAATCAGCCCCAGCATTTT	CASSLIGGQNQPQHF
TRBV7-2	.	few	TRBJ2-7	TGTGCCAGCAGCCCCCCGGGCCCCCTCGAGCAGTACTTC	CASSPPGPLEQYF
TRBV12-3/TRBV12-4	.	.	TRBJ2-7	TGTGCCAGCAGTTCGGCACAGAGCTACGAGCAGTACTTC	CASSSAQSYEQYF
TRBV7-9	.	.	TRBJ1-4	TGTGCCAGCAGCTTAGGTTTTGCAACTAATGAAAAACTGTTTTTT	CASSLGFATNEKLFF
TRBV7-9	TRBD1	.	TRBJ2-7	TGTGCCAGCAGCCCCCCCGGACAGGGAACCTACGAGCAGTACTTC	CASSPPGQGTYEQYF